This TCR beta chain was recovered during a study of T-cell memory formation after mild COVID-19. For the study at large: Clusters were largely donor specific. Study findings and constraints: Those CD4+ clones that contracted were mainly in CM and EM (CD8+ ones in EMRA).

The germline V gene has CDR1 MNHEY and CDR2 SVGAGI. The CDR3 consists of 15 residues. The V end lost 0 bases, the J end lost 3 bases, and 11 bases lay between the germline ends. To note about this clonotype: Its target is not known.

TCR alpha and TCR beta cDNA libraries carrying sample barcodes and UMIs were produced by 5'RACE using constant-segment primers. TCRdb recomputed calls from the 5' RACE reads with MiXCR, one row per CDR3 protein. The sample lists 150,000 to 200,000 distinct CDR3 sequences, about a third occurring once. V and J are TRBV6-5 and TRBJ1-1; D possibly corresponds to TRBD1 (5 bases). This TCR was recovered from an adult woman who had mild COVID-19 (a few samples of this study predate the infection). Cell type and time point are not known. The sequencing input was PBMCs or a T cell subset sorted from them (not recorded which). The CDR3 sequence is CASSYSRGFYTEAFF. The CDR3, as DNA: TGTGCCAGCAGTTACTCTCGGGGGTTCTACACTGAAGCTTTCTTT.